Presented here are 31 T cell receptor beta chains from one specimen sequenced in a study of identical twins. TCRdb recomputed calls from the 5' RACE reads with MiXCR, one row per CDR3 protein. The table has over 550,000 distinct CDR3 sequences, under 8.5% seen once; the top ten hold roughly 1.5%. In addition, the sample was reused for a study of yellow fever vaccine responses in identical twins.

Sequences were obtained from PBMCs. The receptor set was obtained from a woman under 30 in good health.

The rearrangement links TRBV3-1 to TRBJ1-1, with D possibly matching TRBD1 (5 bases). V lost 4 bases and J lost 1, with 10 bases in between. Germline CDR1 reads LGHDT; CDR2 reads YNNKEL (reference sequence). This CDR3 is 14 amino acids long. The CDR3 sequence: CASSRGVANTEAFF. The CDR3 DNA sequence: TGTGCCAGCAGCCGAGGGGTAGCGAACACTGAAGCTTTCTTT.

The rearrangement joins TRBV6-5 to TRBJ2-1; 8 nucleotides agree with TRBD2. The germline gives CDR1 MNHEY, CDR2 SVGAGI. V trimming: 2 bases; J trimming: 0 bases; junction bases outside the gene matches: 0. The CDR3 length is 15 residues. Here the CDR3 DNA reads TGTGCCAGCAGTTACGGACTAGCCTCCTACAATGAGCAGTTCTTC. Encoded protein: CASSYGLASYNEQFF.

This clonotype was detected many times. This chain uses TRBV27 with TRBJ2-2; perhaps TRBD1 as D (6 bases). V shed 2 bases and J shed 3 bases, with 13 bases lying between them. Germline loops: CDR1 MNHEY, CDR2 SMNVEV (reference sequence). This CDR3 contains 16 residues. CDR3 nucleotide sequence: TGTGCCAGCAGTTTAATCAGCAGGGGCGACACCGGGGAGCTGTTTTTT. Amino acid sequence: CASSLISRGDTGELFF.

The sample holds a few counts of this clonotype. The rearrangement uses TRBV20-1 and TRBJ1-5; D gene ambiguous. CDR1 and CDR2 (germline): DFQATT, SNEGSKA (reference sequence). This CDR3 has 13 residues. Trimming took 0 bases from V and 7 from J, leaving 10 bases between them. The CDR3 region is CSARDIGEQPQHF. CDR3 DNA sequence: TGCAGTGCTAGAGATATCGGCGAACAGCCCCAGCATTTT.

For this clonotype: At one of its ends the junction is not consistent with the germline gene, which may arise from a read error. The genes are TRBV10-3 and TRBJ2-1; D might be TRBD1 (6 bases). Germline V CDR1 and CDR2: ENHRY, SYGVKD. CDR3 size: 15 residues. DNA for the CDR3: TGTGCCATCACTGAGGGCAGGGGAAGCGCCGGTGAGCAGTTCTTC. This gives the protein CAITEGRGSAGEQFF.

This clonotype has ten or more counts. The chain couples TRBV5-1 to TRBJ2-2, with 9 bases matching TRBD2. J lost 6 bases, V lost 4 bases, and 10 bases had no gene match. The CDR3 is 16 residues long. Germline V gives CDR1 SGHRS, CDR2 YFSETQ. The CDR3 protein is CASSPGASGIAGELFF. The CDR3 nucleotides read TGCGCCAGCAGCCCCGGGGCTAGCGGGATAGCCGGGGAGCTGTTTTTT.

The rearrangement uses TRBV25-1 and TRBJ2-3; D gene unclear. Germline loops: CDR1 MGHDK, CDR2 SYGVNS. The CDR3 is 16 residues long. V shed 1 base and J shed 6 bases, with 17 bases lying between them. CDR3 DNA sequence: TGTGCCAGCAGTGAATTTGGCGGAGTGTTTGGGGATACGCAGTATTTT. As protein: CASSEFGGVFGDTQYF.

This CDR3 reads CASSPGQGINSPLHF. As DNA, the CDR3 is TGCGCCAGCAGCCCGGGACAGGGGATAAATTCACCCCTCCACTTT. The chain carries TRBV5-1 and TRBJ1-6, with 10 positions matching TRBD1. The CDR3 is 15 amino acids. V gave up 4 bases and J gave up 7 bases; unmatched junction bases: 5. The V gene's germline CDR1 is SGHRS and CDR2 YFSETQ.

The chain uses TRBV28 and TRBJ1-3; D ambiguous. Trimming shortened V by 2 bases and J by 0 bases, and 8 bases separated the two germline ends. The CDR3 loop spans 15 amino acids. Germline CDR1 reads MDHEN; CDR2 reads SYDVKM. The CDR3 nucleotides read TGTGCCAGCAGTTTACTACTTGTCTCTGGAAACACCATATATTTT. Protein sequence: CASSLLLVSGNTIYF.

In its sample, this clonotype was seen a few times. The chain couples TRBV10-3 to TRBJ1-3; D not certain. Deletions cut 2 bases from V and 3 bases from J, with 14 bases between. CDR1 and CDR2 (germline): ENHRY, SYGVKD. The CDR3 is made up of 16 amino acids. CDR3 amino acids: CAISENGGSFGNTIYF. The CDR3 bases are TGTGCCATCAGTGAGAATGGAGGGTCATTTGGAAACACCATATATTTT.

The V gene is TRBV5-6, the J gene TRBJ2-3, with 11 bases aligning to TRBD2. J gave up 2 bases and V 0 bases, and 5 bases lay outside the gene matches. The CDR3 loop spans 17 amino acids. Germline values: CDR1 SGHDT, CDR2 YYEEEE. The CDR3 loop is CASSLALLAGATDTQYF. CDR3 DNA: TGTGCCAGCAGCTTGGCCTTACTAGCGGGAGCCACAGATACGCAGTATTTT. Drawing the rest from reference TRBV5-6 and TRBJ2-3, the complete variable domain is DAGVTQSPTHLIKTRGQQVTLRCSPKSGHDTVSWYQQALGQGPQFIFQYYEEEERQRGNFPDRFSGHQFPNYSSELNVNALLLGDSALYLCASSLALLAGATDTQYFGPGTRLTVL.

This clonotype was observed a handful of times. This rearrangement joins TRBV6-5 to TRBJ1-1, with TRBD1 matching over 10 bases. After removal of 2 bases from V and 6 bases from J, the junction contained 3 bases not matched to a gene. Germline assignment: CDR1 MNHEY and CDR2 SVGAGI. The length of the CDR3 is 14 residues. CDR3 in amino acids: CASSYGDRGPEAFF. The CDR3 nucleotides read TGTGCCAGCAGTTACGGGGACAGGGGCCCTGAAGCTTTCTTT.

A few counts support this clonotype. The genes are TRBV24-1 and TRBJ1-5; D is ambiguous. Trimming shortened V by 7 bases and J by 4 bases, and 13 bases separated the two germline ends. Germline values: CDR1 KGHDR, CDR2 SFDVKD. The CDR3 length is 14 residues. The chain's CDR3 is CATSPSGLNQPQHF. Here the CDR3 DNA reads TGTGCCACCAGCCCGTCGGGCCTAAATCAGCCCCAGCATTTT.

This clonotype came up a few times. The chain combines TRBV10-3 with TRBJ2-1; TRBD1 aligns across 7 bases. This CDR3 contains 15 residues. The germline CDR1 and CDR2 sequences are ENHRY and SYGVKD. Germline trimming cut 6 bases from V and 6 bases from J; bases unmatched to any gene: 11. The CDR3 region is CAIRTTGRVFNEQFF. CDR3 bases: TGTGCCATCAGAACGACAGGGCGGGTTTTCAATGAGCAGTTCTTC.

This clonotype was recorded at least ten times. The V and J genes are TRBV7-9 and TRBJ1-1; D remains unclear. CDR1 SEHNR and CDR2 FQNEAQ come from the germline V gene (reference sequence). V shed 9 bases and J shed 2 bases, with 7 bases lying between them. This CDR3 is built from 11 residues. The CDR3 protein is CASLGNTEAFF. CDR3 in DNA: TGTGCCAGTCTTGGCAACACTGAAGCTTTCTTT.

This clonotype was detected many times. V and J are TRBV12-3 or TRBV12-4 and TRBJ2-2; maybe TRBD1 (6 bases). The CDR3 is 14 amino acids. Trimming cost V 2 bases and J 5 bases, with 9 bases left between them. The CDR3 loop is CASSLSGETGELFF. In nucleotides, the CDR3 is TGTGCCAGCAGTTTATCAGGGGAAACCGGGGAGCTGTTTTTT.

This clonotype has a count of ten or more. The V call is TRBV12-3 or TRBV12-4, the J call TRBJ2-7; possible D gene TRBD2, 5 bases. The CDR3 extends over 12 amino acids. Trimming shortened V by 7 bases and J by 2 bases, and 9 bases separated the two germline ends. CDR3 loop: CASKLGTYEQYF. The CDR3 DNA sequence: TGTGCCAGCAAACTAGGAACCTACGAGCAGTACTTC.

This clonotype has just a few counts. CDR3 in amino acids: CASSTITGELFF. The CDR3 coding sequence is TGTGCCAGCAGTACGATCACCGGGGAGCTGTTTTTT. The chain has TRBV28 and TRBJ2-2, with D uncertain. Germline loops: CDR1 MDHEN, CDR2 SYDVKM. This CDR3 contains 12 residues. V shed 5 bases and J shed 4 bases, with 5 bases lying between them.

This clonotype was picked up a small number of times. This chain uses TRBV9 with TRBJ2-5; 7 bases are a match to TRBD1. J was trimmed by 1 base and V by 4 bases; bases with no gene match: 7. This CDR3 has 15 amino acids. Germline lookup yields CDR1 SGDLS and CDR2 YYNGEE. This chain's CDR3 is CASSPGQASQETQYF. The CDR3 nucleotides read TGTGCCAGCAGCCCAGGACAGGCCTCCCAAGAGACCCAGTACTTC.

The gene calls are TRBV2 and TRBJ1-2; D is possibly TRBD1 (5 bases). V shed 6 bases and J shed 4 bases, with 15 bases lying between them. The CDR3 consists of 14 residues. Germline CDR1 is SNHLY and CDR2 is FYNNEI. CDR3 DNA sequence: TGTGCCAGCAGGGGACTGGTTGGTTCCTATGGCTACACCTTC. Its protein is CASRGLVGSYGYTF.

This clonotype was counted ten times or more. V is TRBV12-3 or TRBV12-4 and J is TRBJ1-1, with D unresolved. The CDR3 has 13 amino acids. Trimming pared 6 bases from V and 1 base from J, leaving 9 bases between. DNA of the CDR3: TGTGCCAGCAGCAGGACCCCGAACACTGAAGCTTTCTTT. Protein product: CASSRTPNTEAFF.

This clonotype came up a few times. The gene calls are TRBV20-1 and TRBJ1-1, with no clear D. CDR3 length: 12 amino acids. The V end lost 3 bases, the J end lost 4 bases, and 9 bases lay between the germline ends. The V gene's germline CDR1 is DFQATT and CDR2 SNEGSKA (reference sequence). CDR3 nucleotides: TGCAGTGCTAGTAGCGGGCCCACTGAAGCTTTCTTT. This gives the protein CSASSGPTEAFF.

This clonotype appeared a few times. CDR3 nucleotide sequence: TGTGCCAGCTCCCAGCAAACAGGGGTACAAGCTGGGGCCAACGTCCTGACTTTC. Its protein product is CASSQQTGVQAGANVLTF. V and J are TRBV18 and TRBJ2-6; 7 bases agree with TRBD1. From germline, CDR1 is KGHSH and CDR2 LQKENI. The J segment lost 2 bases and the V segment lost 6 bases, leaving 13 bases of the junction unmatched. The CDR3 runs 18 residues.

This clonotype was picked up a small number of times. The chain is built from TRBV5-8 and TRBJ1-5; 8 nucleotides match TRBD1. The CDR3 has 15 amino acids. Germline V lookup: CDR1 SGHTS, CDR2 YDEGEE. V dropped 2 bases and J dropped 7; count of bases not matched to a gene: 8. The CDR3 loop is CASSLLGQGTQPQHF. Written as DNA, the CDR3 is TGTGCCAGCAGCTTATTAGGACAGGGCACGCAGCCCCAGCATTTT.

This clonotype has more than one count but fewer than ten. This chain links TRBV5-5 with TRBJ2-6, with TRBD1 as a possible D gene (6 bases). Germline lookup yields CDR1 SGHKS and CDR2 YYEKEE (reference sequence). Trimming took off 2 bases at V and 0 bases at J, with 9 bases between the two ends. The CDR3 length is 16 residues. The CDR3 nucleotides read TGTGCCAGCAGCTTCAGGACAGACTCTGGGGCCAACGTCCTGACTTTC. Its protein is CASSFRTDSGANVLTF.

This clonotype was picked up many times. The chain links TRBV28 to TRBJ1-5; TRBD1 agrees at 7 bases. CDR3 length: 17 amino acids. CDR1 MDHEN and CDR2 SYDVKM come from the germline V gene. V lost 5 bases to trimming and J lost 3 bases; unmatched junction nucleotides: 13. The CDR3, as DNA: TGTGCCAGCAGTCCGCCCACAGGGGAGGAGGCCAATCAGCCCCAGCATTTT. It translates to CASSPPTGEEANQPQHF.

As DNA, the CDR3 is TGTGCCAGCAGGGGGGGGATTCGGCGACTTGACTCCTACAATGAGCAGTTCTTC. Protein product: CASRGGIRRLDSYNEQFF. The V and J genes are TRBV7-3 and TRBJ2-1, with 7 nucleotides matching TRBD2. In germline, CDR1 is SGHTA, CDR2 FQGTGA. The CDR3 spans 18 residues. Germline trimming cut 6 bases from V and 0 bases from J; bases unmatched to any gene: 14.

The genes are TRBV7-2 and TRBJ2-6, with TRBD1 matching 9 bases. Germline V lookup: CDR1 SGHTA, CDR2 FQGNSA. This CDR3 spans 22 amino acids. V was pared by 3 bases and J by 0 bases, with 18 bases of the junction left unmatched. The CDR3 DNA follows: TGTGCCAGCAGCTTCATCACAGGACAGGGGATCGTAGGTGGCTCTGGGGCCAACGTCCTGACTTTC. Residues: CASSFITGQGIVGGSGANVLTF. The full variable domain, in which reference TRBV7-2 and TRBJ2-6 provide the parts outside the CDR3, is GAGVSQSPSNKVTEKGKDVELRCDPISGHTALYWYRQSLGQGLEFLIYFQGNSAPDKSGLPSDRFSAERTGGSVSTLTIQRTQQEDSAVYLCASSFITGQGIVGGSGANVLTFGAGSRLTVL.

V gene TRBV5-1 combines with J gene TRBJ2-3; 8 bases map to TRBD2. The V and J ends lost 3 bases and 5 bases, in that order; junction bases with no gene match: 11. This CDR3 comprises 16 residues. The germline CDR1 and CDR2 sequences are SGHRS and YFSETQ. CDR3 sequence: CASSSGSGGAQDTQYF. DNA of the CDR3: TGCGCCAGCAGCTCTGGGTCCGGGGGGGCCCAAGATACGCAGTATTTT.

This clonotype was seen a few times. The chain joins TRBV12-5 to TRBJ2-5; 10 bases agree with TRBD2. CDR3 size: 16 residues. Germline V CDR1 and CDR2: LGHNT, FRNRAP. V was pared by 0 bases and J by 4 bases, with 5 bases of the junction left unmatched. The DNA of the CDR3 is TGTGCTAGTGGTTTGGTAGCTAGCGGGAGCGTAGAGACCCAGTACTTC. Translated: CASGLVASGSVETQYF. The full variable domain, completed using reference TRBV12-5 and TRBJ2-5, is DARVTQTPRHKVTEMGQEVTMRCQPILGHNTVFWYRQTMMQGLELLAYFRNRAPLDDSGMPKDRFSAEMPDATLATLKIQPSEPRDSAVYFCASGLVASGSVETQYFGPGTRLLVL.

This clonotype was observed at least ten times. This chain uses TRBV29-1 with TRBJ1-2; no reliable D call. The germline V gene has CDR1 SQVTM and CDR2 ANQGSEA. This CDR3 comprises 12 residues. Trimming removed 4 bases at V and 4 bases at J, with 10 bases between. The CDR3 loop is CSVATTSYGYTF. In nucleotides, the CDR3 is TGCAGCGTTGCTACGACTTCCTATGGCTACACCTTC.